These 31 T cell receptor beta chains were all obtained from the same sample, sequenced in a study of blood T cell repertoires in COVID-19. TCRdb's table, derived via immunoSEQ multiplex PCR, lists solely in-frame clones and lacks some. The profile shows around 270,000 clones, around 85% of them singletons. Sample: peripheral blood. The receptors were sampled from a human donor with COVID-19, enrolled during active disease. The donor label of this sample is uncertain.

The chain carries TRBV21-1 and TRBJ1-6; the D call in the table, TRBD1, was not verified against the DNA. TRBV21-1 is a pseudogene locus. This CDR3 is 20 amino acids long. CDR3 protein: CASSGQGAPPDFSYNSPLHF. CDR3 DNA: TGTGCCAGCTCTGGGCAGGGGGCACCTCCGGACTTCTCCTATAATTCACCCCTCCACTTT.

The chain employs TRBV7-2 and TRBJ1-5, with TRBD1 matching 11 bases. V trimming: 1 base; J trimming: 5 bases; junction bases outside the gene matches: 4. Germline CDR1 SGHTA, CDR2 FQGNSA. This CDR3 comprises 16 residues. This chain's CDR3 is CASSLVGGQGDQPQHF. CDR3 nucleotide sequence: TGTGCCAGCAGCTTAGTAGGGGGACAGGGGGATCAGCCCCAGCATTTT.

Written as DNA, the CDR3 is TGCAGCGTTGGTAGGGGGAGTAACACTGAAGCTTTCTTT. Its protein product is CSVGRGSNTEAFF. This rearrangement joins TRBV29-1 to TRBJ1-1; TRBD1 might be the D (6 bases). Germline lookup yields CDR1 SQVTM and CDR2 ANQGSEA. The CDR3 totals 13 residues. V lost 4 bases and J 2 bases, leaving 11 bases between the germline ends.

V usage is TRBV7-9 and J usage is TRBJ2-7; D is possibly TRBD1 (6 bases). The germline V gene encodes CDR1 SEHNR and CDR2 FQNEAQ (reference sequence). V was cut by 2 bases and J by 2 bases, with 13 bases left in between. The CDR3 extends over 15 amino acids. The CDR3 bases are TGTGCCAGCAGCTTAAGCATTCAGGGGCCCTACGAGCAGTACTTC. Translated: CASSLSIQGPYEQYF.

V usage is TRBV7-3 and J usage is TRBJ2-1, with 11 bases matching TRBD1. Trimming at V came to 2 bases and at J to 8 bases, leaving 8 bases not matched to a gene. From germline, CDR1 is SGHTA and CDR2 FQGTGA. CDR3 length: 16 residues. CDR3 residues: CASSLPGQGARDEQFF. DNA of the CDR3: TGTGCCAGCAGCTTACCAGGACAGGGGGCGCGTGATGAGCAGTTCTTC.

This clone was recorded once. The genes are TRBV28 and TRBJ2-1, with TRBD2 identical over 7 bases. Trimming at V came to 3 bases and at J to 9 bases, leaving 8 bases not matched to a gene. The V gene's germline CDR1 is MDHEN and CDR2 SYDVKM. This CDR3 comprises 14 residues. DNA for the CDR3: TGTGCCAGCAGTTTTACGACTAGCCAAGGTGAGCAGTTCTTC. It codes for CASSFTTSQGEQFF.

In this sample, this clone turned up once. The chain uses TRBV5-4 and TRBJ1-1; 9 bases map to TRBD1. J lost 11 bases, V lost 0 bases, and 11 bases had no gene match. CDR3 size: 15 residues. The germline V gene encodes CDR1 SGHNT and CDR2 YYREEE (reference sequence). CDR3 in amino acids: CASSLVSGGDRVAFF. The CDR3 DNA reads TGTGCCAGCAGCTTGGTCTCCGGTGGGGACAGGGTGGCTTTCTTT. Complete variable domain (other parts from reference TRBV5-4 and TRBJ1-1): ETGVTQSPTHLIKTRGQQVTLRCSSQSGHNTVSWYQQALGQGPQFIFQYYREEENGRGNFPPRFSGLQFPNYSSELNVNALELDDSALYLCASSLVSGGDRVAFFGQGTRLTVV.

The chain couples TRBV11-2 to TRBJ1-3; D uncertain. The germline V gene has CDR1 SGHAT and CDR2 FQNNGV. Trimming removed 3 bases at V and 5 bases at J, with 5 bases between. This CDR3 spans 12 amino acids. CDR3 sequence: CASSFGRNTIYF. The CDR3 nucleotides read TGTGCCAGCAGCTTCGGGAGAAACACCATATATTTT.

This chain connects TRBV3-1 (or the pseudogene TRBV3-2) to TRBJ2-7, with TRBD2 as a possible D gene (5 bases). CDR3 length equals 11 residues. Germline loops: CDR1 LGHDT, CDR2 YNNKEL (reference sequence). V was shortened by 4 bases and J by 7 bases, with 8 bases between the two germline ends. The CDR3 here is CASSLTGEQYF. In DNA, the CDR3 is TGTGCCAGCAGCCTGACGGGAGAGCAGTACTTC.

V gene TRBV5-1 combines with J gene TRBJ2-2, with 7 bases that match TRBD2. Germline V gene data show CDR1 as SGHRS and CDR2 as YFSETQ. CDR3 size: 15 residues. The V segment lost 4 bases and the J segment 0 bases; nucleotides outside the gene matches: 3. The CDR3 is CASSPTSSNTGELFF. The CDR3 nucleotides read TGCGCCAGCAGCCCGACTAGCTCGAACACCGGGGAGCTGTTTTTT.

The chain couples TRBV27 to TRBJ2-1, with TRBD2 matching 12 bases. The germline V gene encodes CDR1 MNHEY and CDR2 SMNVEV (reference sequence). Germline trimming cut 6 bases from V and 5 bases from J; bases unmatched to any gene: 5. The CDR3 runs to 15 residues. The CDR3 nucleotides read TGTGCCAGCAGCCTAGCGGGAGGGCTTGACAATGAGCAGTTCTTC. It specifies CASSLAGGLDNEQFF.

The chain has TRBV6-1 and TRBJ2-7, with 7 positions matching TRBD1. The CDR3 sequence is 15 residues long. Germline V CDR1 and CDR2: MNHNS, SASEGT. The V gene end was trimmed by 3 bases and the J gene end by 2 bases; junction bases not matched to a gene: 7. DNA for the CDR3: TGTGCCAGCAGTGACCCCGGACAGGTGGCCTACGAGCAGTACTTC. Amino acids: CASSDPGQVAYEQYF.

This chain uses TRBV30 with TRBJ2-2; TRBD1 matches 9 bases. Losses at the gene ends were 6 bases for V and 2 bases for J; bases not matched to a gene: 13. Germline CDR1 and CDR2: GTSNPN and SVGIG (reference sequence). The CDR3 consists of 17 residues. CDR3 sequence: CACSIRLGQGNTGELFF. CDR3 nucleotide sequence: TGTGCCTGCTCGATACGGTTGGGACAGGGTAACACCGGGGAGCTGTTTTTT.

The chain couples TRBV7-9 to TRBJ2-5; D may be TRBD1 (5 bases). The CDR3 length is 15 residues. V was trimmed by 1 base and J by 1 base, leaving 10 bases between them. Germline loops: CDR1 SEHNR, CDR2 FQNEAQ (reference sequence). DNA for the CDR3: TGTGCCAGCAGCTTAGGGGGCAGTCTCCAAGAGACCCAGTACTTC. It translates to CASSLGGSLQETQYF.

The chain recombines TRBV5-1 with TRBJ1-5; perhaps TRBD1 as D (6 bases). The germline V gene encodes CDR1 SGHRS and CDR2 YFSETQ. The length of the CDR3 is 15 residues. V lost 3 bases and J lost 5, with 15 bases in between. Here the CDR3 DNA reads TGCGCCAGCAGCTCGACCCGGGACATTTATCAGCCCCAGCATTTT. It codes for CASSSTRDIYQPQHF. The whole variable domain, filled in from reference TRBV5-1 and TRBJ1-5, reads KAGVTQTPRYLIKTRGQQVTLSCSPISGHRSVSWYQQTPGQGLQFLFEYFSETQRNKGNFPGRFSGRQFSNSRSEMNVSTLELGDSALYLCASSSTRDIYQPQHFGDGTRLSIL.

The chain is built from TRBV7-2 and TRBJ1-1; tentatively, D is TRBD1 (5 bases). The CDR3 sequence is 12 residues long. Deletions cut 6 bases from V and 6 bases from J, with 11 bases between. Per the germline V gene, CDR1 is SGHTA and CDR2 is FQGNSA. Written as DNA, the CDR3 is TGTGCCAGCAGATCGGACACGCCTGAAGCTTTCTTT. Translating gives CASRSDTPEAFF.

V usage is TRBV12-3 or TRBV12-4 and J usage is TRBJ2-7; no firm D call. This CDR3 spans 11 amino acids. The V end lost 2 bases, the J end lost 4 bases, and 3 bases lay between the germline ends. The CDR3 DNA sequence: TGTGCCAGCAGTTTACTATACGAGCAGTACTTC. The encoded protein is CASSLLYEQYF.

The rearrangement uses TRBV6-5 and TRBJ2-1; TRBD1 agrees at 7 bases. Germline-derived CDR1 and CDR2 are MNHEY and SVGAGI. With V trimmed by 6 bases and J by 3 bases, 8 bases remained unmatched. The CDR3 spans 15 residues. CDR3 region: CASRATGQSYNEQFF. The CDR3 region has the DNA TGTGCCAGCAGAGCCACGGGACAGAGCTACAATGAGCAGTTCTTC.

In this sample, this clone turned up a few times. The rearrangement joins TRBV30 to TRBJ1-1; no firm D call. Trimming pared 4 bases from V and 4 bases from J, leaving 19 bases between. The CDR3 has 15 residues. Germline loops: CDR1 GTSNPN, CDR2 SVGIG (reference sequence). CDR3 nucleotide sequence: TGTGCCTGGATTCTTAAGGGAGGTGAGATCACTGAAGCTTTCTTT. Protein sequence: CAWILKGGEITEAFF.

This chain connects TRBV5-1 to TRBJ2-3, with TRBD2 matching over 11 bases. Germline lookup yields CDR1 SGHRS and CDR2 YFSETQ. The V gene end was trimmed by 6 bases and the J gene end by 11 bases; junction bases not matched to a gene: 8. The CDR3 has 13 residues. CDR3 DNA: TGCGCCAGCATGATCGATAGCGGGAGGGTGCAGTATTTT. Residues: CASMIDSGRVQYF.

The rearrangement uses TRBV6-2 or TRBV6-3 and TRBJ1-6; no clear D gene. Between the trimmed V and J ends, which lost 5 bases and 8 bases, there was a span of 16 bases. CDR3 length: 15 residues. Germline V gene lookup returns CDR1 MNHEY and CDR2 SVGEGT. The CDR3 reads CASSRASEADSPLHF. DNA of the CDR3: TGTGCCAGCAGTCGAGCGTCTGAAGCAGATTCACCCCTCCACTTT.

The chain uses TRBV30 and TRBJ2-1; D ambiguous. Germline V lookup: CDR1 GTSNPN, CDR2 SVGIG (reference sequence). The CDR3 consists of 13 residues. V gave up 2 bases and J gave up 6 bases, with 11 bases separating them. CDR3 DNA: TGTGCCTGGAGTTCCCTCGCGCGCAATGAGCAGTTCTTC. Residues: CAWSSLARNEQFF.

The V and J genes are TRBV30 and TRBJ1-5; weak D call: TRBD1 (6 bases). The CDR3 is 13 amino acids. The germline V gene has CDR1 GTSNPN and CDR2 SVGIG (reference sequence). Trimming took 5 bases from V and 3 from J, leaving 11 bases between them. In DNA, the CDR3 is TGTGCCTGGTCAAACAGGGACAATCAGCCCCAGCATTTT. Protein: CAWSNRDNQPQHF.

The chain couples TRBV27 to TRBJ1-4, with 12 bases lining up with TRBD1. The germline V gene has CDR1 MNHEY and CDR2 SMNVEV (reference sequence). The CDR3 extends over 14 amino acids. V was clipped by 6 bases and J by 8 bases; unmatched bases: 4. CDR3 sequence: CASSWDRGQEKLFF. In nucleotides, the CDR3 is TGTGCCAGCAGCTGGGACAGGGGGCAGGAAAAACTGTTTTTT.

The CDR3 DNA sequence: TGTGCCAGCAGTGAACCCCGGACTAGCCGCGGGATCATTCAGTACTTC. Amino acid sequence: CASSEPRTSRGIIQYF. V gene TRBV2 combines with J gene TRBJ2-4, with 8 positions matching TRBD2. V was clipped by 2 bases and J by 9 bases; unmatched bases: 12. This CDR3 is built from 16 residues. Germline V gene lookup returns CDR1 SNHLY and CDR2 FYNNEI. Full variable domain (remainder filled in from reference TRBV2 and TRBJ2-4): EPEVTQTPSHQVTQMGQEVILRCVPISNHLYFYWYRQILGQKVEFLVSFYNNEISEKSEIFDDQFSVERPDGSNFTLKIRSTKLEDSAMYFCASSEPRTSRGIIQYFGAGTRLSVL.

V gene TRBV6-5 combines with J gene TRBJ2-2; D might be TRBD2 (6 bases). Trimming pared 7 bases from V and 0 bases from J, leaving 12 bases between. Germline CDR1 MNHEY, CDR2 SVGAGI. The CDR3 is 15 residues long. In nucleotides, the CDR3 is TGTGCCAGCAACGGAGGAGGGCCGAACACCGGGGAGCTGTTTTTT. As protein: CASNGGGPNTGELFF.

The chain recombines TRBV5-1 with TRBJ1-2; D ambiguous. The V and J ends lost 0 bases and 7 bases respectively, with 10 bases between them. CDR1 SGHRS and CDR2 YFSETQ come from the germline V gene. This CDR3 contains 13 residues. The CDR3 spells CASSLAAGFGYTF. CDR3 coding DNA: TGCGCCAGCAGCTTGGCCGCGGGATTTGGCTACACCTTC.

The chain has TRBV6-2 or TRBV6-3 and TRBJ2-1; tentatively, D is TRBD2 (6 bases). V lost 4 bases and J lost 0, with 13 bases in between. The V gene's germline CDR1 is MNHEY and CDR2 SVGEGT. The length of the CDR3 is 16 residues. The CDR3: CASSSWGVSSYNEQFF. The CDR3 DNA sequence: TGTGCCAGCAGTTCCTGGGGGGTGAGCTCCTACAATGAGCAGTTCTTC.

This chain links TRBV7-2 with TRBJ1-3; 9 bases agree with TRBD1. Trimming cost V 5 bases and J 2 bases; bases outside gene matches: 10. The germline V gene encodes CDR1 SGHTA and CDR2 FQGNSA. The CDR3 length is 17 residues. The CDR3 bases are TGTGCCAGCAGCCAATCAAGGACAGGGGCCCCTGGAAACACCATATATTTT. This translates into CASSQSRTGAPGNTIYF. Full variable domain (outside the CDR3, taken from reference TRBV7-2 and TRBJ1-3): GAGVSQSPSNKVTEKGKDVELRCDPISGHTALYWYRQSLGQGLEFLIYFQGNSAPDKSGLPSDRFSAERTGGSVSTLTIQRTQQEDSAVYLCASSQSRTGAPGNTIYFGEGSWLTVV.

The V call is TRBV7-8, the J call TRBJ2-3; the match to TRBD2 covers 10 bases. Germline loops: CDR1 SGHVS, CDR2 FQNEAQ. The CDR3 runs 16 residues. J was trimmed by 6 bases and V by 1 base; bases with no gene match: 7. CDR3 sequence (DNA): TGTGCCAGCAGCTTAGTAAGCGGGAGGGCCGTGGATACGCAGTATTTT. Residues: CASSLVSGRAVDTQYF. The whole variable domain, filled in from reference TRBV7-8 and TRBJ2-3, reads GAGVSQSPRYKVAKRGQDVALRCDPISGHVSLFWYQQALGQGPEFLTYFQNEAQLDKSGLPSDRFFAERPEGSVSTLKIQRTQQEDSAVYLCASSLVSGRAVDTQYFGPGTRLTVL.

The chain carries TRBV5-5 and TRBJ2-5; 13 nucleotides agree with TRBD2. V was clipped by 4 bases and J by 4 bases; unmatched bases: 7. Germline-derived CDR1 and CDR2 are SGHKS and YYEKEE (reference sequence). CDR3 size: 16 residues. The CDR3: CASSEGLAGVGETQYF. The CDR3 DNA reads as TGTGCCAGCAGCGAAGGACTAGCGGGAGTGGGAGAGACCCAGTACTTC.